Each of the 19 T cell receptor beta chains below was sequenced from the same sample in a study of metastatic and nonmetastatic thyroid tumors. Every patient underwent thyroid surgery untreated. TCRdb re-called the PCR reads with MiXCR. The repertoire has about 22,000 clones, more than 15% of them found once; the top ten carry 2.5% to 3%. The sample comprised adjacent normal tissue. The receptors come from a male donor with papillary thyroid cancer or a benign thyroid nodule (not recorded which). Some clones in this sample may be carry-over from other donors' samples.

This clone was detected only a few times. The CDR3 DNA sequence: TGTGCCATCAGTCGGCTAGCGTGGGGGCGCTCCTACGAGCAGTACTTC. Protein: CAISRLAWGRSYEQYF. The chain links TRBV10-3 to TRBJ2-7, with D perhaps TRBD1 or TRBD2 (6 bases each). V was pared by 5 bases and J by 0 bases, with 17 bases between. This CDR3 has 16 residues. Germline CDR1 reads ENHRY; CDR2 reads SYGVKD.

In its sample, this clone was seen a few times. The chain employs TRBV9 and TRBJ1-2; the D gene is possibly TRBD1 (5 bases). The V gene lost 0 bases and the J gene lost 7 bases, with 16 bases spanning the gap. Looked up from germline, CDR1 is SGDLS and CDR2 is YYNGEE. The length of the CDR3 is 15 residues. DNA of the CDR3: TGTGCCAGCAGCGTAGGGTGGGAGGGGTGGTGTGGCTACACCTTC. Translated, it gives CASSVGWEGWCGYTF.

This clone appeared many times. V gene TRBV6-1 combines with J gene TRBJ1-4; 7 positions match TRBD1. V lost 4 bases, J lost 4 bases, and 9 bases stayed unmatched. From germline, CDR1 is MNHNS and CDR2 SASEGT. There are 16 residues in the CDR3. DNA for the CDR3: TGTGCCAGCAGTGCCAACCCGGGACAGATTAATGAAAAACTGTTTTTT. It encodes CASSANPGQINEKLFF.

This sequence joins TRBV30 and TRBJ2-5; 10 nucleotides align to TRBD1. CDR1 and CDR2 (germline): GTSNPN, SVGIG (reference sequence). This CDR3 contains 14 residues. V shed 3 bases and J 7 bases; nucleotides not matched to a gene: 8. The CDR3 region is CAWRRQGAVGTQYF. The CDR3 DNA follows: TGTGCCTGGAGAAGACAGGGGGCTGTAGGGACCCAGTACTTC.

By frequency in the sample, this clone is medium-sized (0.01 to 0.1%). The chain uses TRBV28 and TRBJ2-5; D unclear. Germline V gene sequence: CDR1 MDHEN, CDR2 SYDVKM. The V end was cut by 3 bases, the J end by 5 bases, with 7 bases between. CDR3 length: 12 amino acids. In DNA form, the CDR3 reads TGTGCCAGCAGTTTGTCTCGCGAGACCCAGTACTTC. Translated, it gives CASSLSRETQYF.

This chain connects TRBV7-8 to TRBJ1-2, with D maybe TRBD1 (5 bases). The CDR3 is 18 residues long. Germline CDR1 and CDR2: SGHVS and FQNEAQ. V lost 1 base and J 2 bases, leaving 20 bases between the germline ends. This CDR3 is CASSLGGRDLFVNYGYTF. In DNA form, the CDR3 reads TGTGCCAGCAGCTTAGGAGGCAGGGACCTTTTCGTCAACTATGGCTACACCTTC.

There are a few counts of this clone. The J gene is TRBJ1-5, the V gene TRBV6-2 or TRBV6-3, with no clear D. The CDR3 has 13 amino acids. CDR1 MNHEY and CDR2 SVGEGT come from the germline V gene. V lost 2 bases to trimming and J lost 6 bases, with 8 bases between them. As DNA, the CDR3 is TGTGCCAGCAGTTACGAGGGATCTCAGCCCCAGCATTTT. Its translation is CASSYEGSQPQHF.

This clone was found many times. The J gene is TRBJ2-2, the V gene TRBV5-1; D uncertain. CDR1 is SGHRS, CDR2 YFSETQ, per germline. There are 12 residues in the CDR3. V lost 0 bases to trimming and J lost 6 bases, with 3 bases between them. The CDR3 spells CASSLAAGELFF. The DNA of the CDR3 is TGCGCCAGCAGCTTGGCTGCCGGGGAGCTGTTTTTT.

As for this clone: A junction boundary mismatches the germline segment, possibly from a read error. V is TRBV24-1 and J is TRBJ2-3, with D uncertain. CDR1 and CDR2 from the germline V gene are KGHDR and SFDVKD. The CDR3 extends over 13 amino acids. The CDR3 bases are TGTGCCCCCAGTGATTTTGTGACAGATACGCAGTATTTT. Its translation: CAPSDFVTDTQYF.

Comments on this clone: This CDR3 is missing its conserved last phenylalanine or tryptophan, likely due to a read error. The limits of the CDR3 on the DNA are not certain, so only TCRdb's listed CDR3 is given. This sequence joins TRBV5-1 and TRBJ1-1. The CDR3 length equals 12 residues, ends included. Germline CDR1 SGHRS, CDR2 YFSETQ. The chain's CDR3 is CASSLGNTEALS.

This clone has a count of ten or more. An end of the junction does not agree with germline; a read error may underlie this. V usage is TRBV28 and J usage is TRBJ1-2, with a possible D match to TRBD1 (5 bases). This CDR3 has 12 amino acids. Germline loops: CDR1 MDHEN, CDR2 SYDVKM. CDR3 loop: CASSLGGTASSF. The CDR3 DNA reads TGTGCCAGCAGTTTGGGGGGGACCGCTAGCTCCTTC.

This clone qualifies as medium-sized (0.01 to 0.1%). The chain couples TRBV6-1 to TRBJ2-7; D is perhaps TRBD2 (6 bases). Looked up from germline, CDR1 is MNHNS and CDR2 is SASEGT. The ends were cut back, 5 bases at V and 4 bases at J, with 12 bases in the middle. CDR3 size: 13 residues. As DNA, the CDR3 is TGTGCCAGCAGTCCAGGGAGGATTTACGAGCAGTACTTC. Its translation is CASSPGRIYEQYF.

This clone was detected only a few times. This sequence joins TRBV28 and TRBJ1-2; D gene uncertain. This CDR3 comprises 15 residues. Germline assignment: CDR1 MDHEN and CDR2 SYDVKM. Trimming left V 6 bases short and J 3 bases short, with 17 bases between. The CDR3 region has the DNA TGTGCCAGCAGCACTCCTGGTGTGGCGGACTATGGCTACACCTTC. It encodes CASSTPGVADYGYTF.

To note about this clone: One junction end does not reproduce the germline sequence, and a read error may be involved. V gene TRBV19 combines with J gene TRBJ2-1; 7 nucleotides line up with TRBD2. Germline lookup yields CDR1 LNHDA and CDR2 SQIVND (reference sequence). The CDR3 spans 15 residues. The CDR3 loop reads CGSSRDYLSYNEQFF. In nucleotides, the CDR3 is TGTGGCAGTAGTCGGGACTACCTCTCCTACAATGAGCAGTTCTTC. Variable domain in full (rest from reference TRBV19 and TRBJ2-1): DGGITQSPKYLFRKEGQNVTLSCEQNLNHDAMYWYRQDPGQGLRLIYYSQIVNDFQKGDIAEGYSVSREKKESFPLTVTSAQKNPTAFYLCGSSRDYLSYNEQFFGPGTRLTVL.

This rearrangement joins TRBV6-1 to TRBJ2-1, with D perhaps matching TRBD1 (6 bases). CDR3 length equals 11 residues. The V and J ends lost 7 bases and 13 bases respectively, with 14 bases between them. Germline V gene data show CDR1 as MNHNS and CDR2 as SASEGT. The CDR3 nucleotides are TGTGCCAGCAAAGGAAGGACAGCCCAGTTCTTC. Amino acids: CASKGRTAQFF.

The sample holds many counts of this clone. An end of the junction does not agree with germline; a read error may underlie this. The chain combines TRBV6-1 with TRBJ1-4; D remains unclear. This CDR3 has 14 amino acids. Germline V CDR1 and CDR2: MNHNS, SASEGT. The CDR3 spells CASREDSGSGKLFF. In DNA form, the CDR3 reads TGTGCCAGCAGGGAAGATTCAGGATCGGGGAAACTGTTTTTT.

Comments on this clone: Other DNA sequences within the sample encode an identical CDR3. The rearrangement joins TRBV20-1 to TRBJ2-1; 8 bases agree with TRBD1. The germline V gene has CDR1 DFQATT and CDR2 SNEGSKA (reference sequence). This CDR3 region has 15 residues. Trimming removed 0 bases from V and 6 bases from J; junction bases left unmatched: 7. The CDR3 DNA reads TGCAGTGCTAGAGATTCCATACAGGGGGGCAATGAGCAGTTCTTC. This sequence encodes CSARDSIQGGNEQFF.

Ten or more counts support this clone. The genes are TRBV7-9 and TRBJ1-1; possible D gene TRBD1, 5 bases. This CDR3 spans 15 amino acids. Germline V CDR1 and CDR2: SEHNR, FQNEAQ (reference sequence). Trimming removed 2 bases from V and 3 bases from J, with 13 bases in between. The CDR3: CASSLPGGSDTEAFF. The CDR3, as DNA: TGTGCCAGCAGCTTACCCGGGGGGTCGGACACTGAAGCTTTCTTT.

This clone was seen many times. The genes are TRBV4-2 and TRBJ2-2; 8 nucleotides agree with TRBD2. CDR1 and CDR2 from the germline V gene are LGHNA and YNFKEQ. J gave up 5 bases and V 0 bases, and 8 bases lay outside the gene matches. The CDR3 totals 17 residues. CDR3 DNA: TGTGCCAGCAGCCAAGATCCGGGACTAGTTTTAACCGGGGAGCTGTTTTTT. Translated: CASSQDPGLVLTGELFF.